The T cell receptor beta chain under discussion was sequenced for a study of OX40 agonist ivuxolimab in advanced cancers. Study-level information: Patients received the agonistic anti-OX40 (CD134) antibody ivuxolimab. Eligibility admitted prior anti-PD-1, anti-PD-L1 or anti-CTLA-4 therapy; about 40% had some.

TCRdb keeps only in-frame clones here, not all; method: immunoSEQ multiplex PCR. This sample has about 69,000 clones, with about nine tenths found just once. Findings of the study overall: With doses of 0.1 to 3.0 mg/kg, CD4+ and CD8+ blood T cells had undergone clonal expansion by week 6. It was also the case that some nonresponders had low normalized T-cell clonal expansion.

Worth noting for this clone: What it recognizes is unknown.

Trimming left V 1 base short and J 4 bases short, with 9 bases between. Germline lookup yields CDR1 SGHTS and CDR2 YDEGEE. The CDR3 has 15 amino acids. This TCR was recovered from an adult with an advanced solid tumor such as melanoma, head and neck, liver or kidney cancer. The sequenced sample was CD4+ or CD8+ T cells sorted from blood, obtained in a trial of the OX40 agonist ivuxolimab. The genes are TRBV5-8 and TRBJ2-6; D may correspond to TRBD1 or TRBD2 (6 bases each). CDR3 nucleotides: TGTGCCAGCAGCTTGACAGGGAGGGGGGCCAACGTCCTGACTTTC. Residues: CASSLTGRGANVLTF.